This T cell receptor (beta chain) emerged from a study of technical replicates of blood from a few donors. TCRdb's copy holds only in-frame clones and misses some; the assay was immunoSEQ multiplex PCR. Here the sample spans about 78,000 clones, approximately 95% being singletons. The CDR3 contains 16 residues. Source material: T cells isolated from PBMCs. This chain joins TRBV21-1 and TRBJ2-1; TRBD2 is taken as the D call from the table, unchecked against the DNA. TRBV21-1 is a pseudogene locus. The receptor was derived from a human donor in good health. Here the CDR3 DNA reads TGTGCCAGCAGCAACCTCCGGACTAGCGAGTACAATGAGCAGTTCTTC. Its protein product is CASSNLRTSEYNEQFF.